This TCR beta chain comes out of a study of cytomegalovirus exposure and HLA in healthy donors. Comments on this clone: Its antigen is undetermined.

Donors in the study were healthy people who gave bone marrow. Unrecorded immune exposures were likely, despite nominal health at sampling. In the PCR, 60 Vbeta and 13 Jbeta primers were used. Sequencing used immunoSEQ multiplex PCR; TCRdb keeps in-frame clones, though not all of them. The sample includes 150,000 to 200,000 clones, roughly 70% of them seen just once. General study points: Within an earlier analysis, most TCR beta V segments proved productive either about 90% or about 30% of the time.

The receptor was derived from a woman between 35 and 50 years old in good health and CMV-seropositive. Source material: PBMCs.

Here the CDR3 reads CASMRETQYF. The CDR3 nucleotides read TGTGCCAGCATGAGGGAGACCCAGTACTTC. The V and J genes are TRBV6-1 and TRBJ2-5; no reliable D call. The CDR3 totals 10 residues. Trimming took off 7 bases at V and 5 bases at J, with 5 bases between the two ends. CDR1 MNHNS and CDR2 SASEGT come from the germline V gene.